This T cell receptor beta chain came from a study of cytomegalovirus exposure and HLA in healthy donors. Trimming pared 5 bases from V and 5 bases from J, leaving 15 bases between. CDR3 size: 15 residues. Looked up from germline, CDR1 is SGHVS and CDR2 is FNYEAQ. TCRdb keeps only in-frame clones here, not all; method: immunoSEQ multiplex PCR. The table lists about 330,000 clones, 87% of them singletons. This receptor was obtained from a woman aged 25 to 39 in good health and CMV-seropositive. The gene calls are TRBV7-6 and TRBJ2-2; D tentatively fits TRBD1 or TRBD2 (6 bases each). Sequencing used PBMCs. CDR3: CASSGWGAVTGELFF. CDR3 in DNA: TGTGCCAGCAGCGGTTGGGGGGCTGTGACCGGGGAGCTGTTTTTT.